This TCR beta chain came from a study of T-cell reconstitution after alpha-beta-depleted transplantation in children. General study findings and limits: One year after transplant, T-cell counts and diversity came mostly from newly produced T cells.

V lost 5 bases, J lost 16 bases, and 13 bases stayed unmatched. The CDR3 loop spans 15 amino acids. Germline V gene sequence: CDR1 SGHAT, CDR2 FQNNGV. The authors prepared the TCRbeta library with unique molecular identifiers. TCRdb reprocessed the PCR reads with MiXCR, giving one entry per CDR3 protein. Counted here are hundreds of thousands of distinct CDR3 sequences, less than 15% occurring once; the ten biggest clones make up about 0.77%. In its sample, this clonotype was seen a few times. Its cognate antigen is unknown. The sample in question was PBMCs, obtained before TCRalphabeta/CD19-depleted stem cell transplant. The sequence was obtained from a girl aged 2 to 10 with congenital amegakaryocytic thrombocytopenia, due to receive a stem cell transplant. The J gene is TRBJ2-1, the V gene TRBV11-2, with 14 bases aligning to TRBD2. CDR3 coding DNA: TGTGCCAGCAGCCAAACTGGGACTAGCGGGAGAAGCAGTTTCTTC. Protein sequence: CASSQTGTSGRSSFF.